The clone carrying this TCR beta chain has only one observation. Its antigen is unknown. Alongside a J-beta primer mix, a sample-barcoded 5' primer served in a second PCR lasting about 7 to 11 cycles. TCRdb redid the calling of the 5' RACE reads with MiXCR, one entry per CDR3 protein. The sample has roughly 1.5 million distinct CDR3 sequences; approximately 43% are singletons. This sample is part of a study of blood T cells in healthy people across ages. Study-level points and caveats: A conclusive naive versus antigen-experienced comparison was prevented by the unsorted PBMCs.

This CDR3 contains 18 residues. The V and J ends lost 1 base and 1 base respectively, with 14 bases between them. The germline V gene has CDR1 SGHTA and CDR2 FQGNSA. Specimen: blood. The chain has TRBV7-2 and TRBJ2-6, with TRBD1 as a possible D gene (7 bases). The TCR originated in a woman younger than 30 in good health. The CDR3 loop reads CASSLGWRGPSGANVLTF. The CDR3 coding sequence is TGTGCCAGCAGCTTAGGGTGGAGGGGGCCGTCTGGGGCCAACGTCCTGACTTTC.